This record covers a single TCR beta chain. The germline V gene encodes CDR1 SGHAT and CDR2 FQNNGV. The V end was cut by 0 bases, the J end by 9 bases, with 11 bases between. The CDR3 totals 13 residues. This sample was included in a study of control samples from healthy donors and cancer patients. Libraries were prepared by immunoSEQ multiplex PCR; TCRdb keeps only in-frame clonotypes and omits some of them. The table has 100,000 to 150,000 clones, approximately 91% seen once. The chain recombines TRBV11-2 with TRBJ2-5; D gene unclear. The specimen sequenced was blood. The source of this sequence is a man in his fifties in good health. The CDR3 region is CASSLDHQLAQYF. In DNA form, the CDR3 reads TGTGCCAGCAGCTTAGATCATCAGCTTGCCCAGTACTTC.